This T cell receptor (beta chain) was observed in a study of T cells in Graves' hyperthyroidism and ophthalmopathy. Under 3 months was the duration of disease in ophthalmopathy patients, who also had a Clinical Activity Score of at least 3 and a NOSPECS grade of at least 4. Clinicians diagnosed patients from clinical symptoms, serum thyroxine and TRAb, thyroid ultrasound and orbital computed tomography. Amplified regions were TCR beta CDR3 sequences from RNA transcripts. Using the HTBI primer set, a first-round RT-PCR was run on the TCR CDR3. TCRdb itself ran the multiplex PCR reads through MiXCR, one entry per CDR3 protein. The sample carries about 600,000 distinct CDR3 sequences, 13% to 15% recorded once. Trimming took 3 bases from V and 2 from J; bases not matched to a gene: 6. The CDR3 loop spans 15 amino acids. Germline CDR1 KGHDR, CDR2 SFDVKD.

Sequenced material: blood. The sequence came from a woman aged 45-65 years with Graves' ophthalmopathy. The V gene is TRBV24-1, the J gene TRBJ2-7; 7 bases match TRBD1. For the CDR3, the DNA is TGTGCCACCAGTGATGTCGGGACAGACACCTACGAGCAGTACTTC. Protein: CATSDVGTDTYEQYF.